Sequencing of this T cell receptor beta chain was carried out in a study of post-analysis software for immune sequencing data. Unique molecular identifiers were present in the TCR beta cDNA libraries. MiXCR was run by TCRdb on the PCR reads, yielding one entry per CDR3 protein. The sample holds almost 700,000 distinct CDR3 sequences; approximately 59% are singletons and the top ten take 11%. Specimen: blood. This receptor was taken from a girl aged 2-10 years with multiple sclerosis.

CDR3 sequence reads: CAISESQGTGSNYGYTF. The CDR3 nucleotides are TGTGCCATCAGTGAGTCGCAGGGGACAGGGAGTAACTATGGCTACACCTTC. The J gene is TRBJ1-2, the V gene TRBV10-3; TRBD1 aligns across 9 bases. Germline trimming cut 0 bases from V and 1 base from J; bases unmatched to any gene: 6. This CDR3 has 17 amino acids. Germline V gene data show CDR1 as ENHRY and CDR2 as SYGVKD.